This TCR beta chain was profiled in a study of early T cells in non-severe SARS-CoV-2 infection. The overall study: The input, bulk RNA from unsorted whole blood, was sequenced, and chains were unpaired.

The V end was cut by 7 bases, the J end by 6 bases, with 10 bases between. The CDR3 contains 12 residues. Germline V gene data show CDR1 as ENHRY and CDR2 as SYGVKD. Tagging with unique molecular identifiers was applied to individual cDNA molecules. MiXCR was run by TCRdb on the 5' RACE reads, yielding one entry per CDR3 protein. The sample lists some 37,000 distinct CDR3 sequences, 8.5% to 10% occurring once. Overall study results and limits: Private and CD4 specificities were missed by VDJdb matching, skewed to anti-spike CD8.

There are many counts of this clonotype. The antigen remains unidentified. Material for sequencing was whole blood. The sequence was obtained from an adult who was a healthcare worker with PCR-confirmed SARS-CoV-2 infection or an uninfected control (not recorded which). The chain employs TRBV10-3 and TRBJ1-5; D might be TRBD1 (5 bases). The CDR3 DNA sequence: TGTGCCATCAAGGGGTCCGGTCAGCCCCAGCATTTT. Translating gives CAIKGSGQPQHF.